The 17 T cell receptor beta chains presented below share a single source sample, sequenced in a study of T cell responses to AZD1222 COVID-19 vaccine. Repertoires were generated with immunoSEQ multiplex PCR, while TCRdb's copy carries only in-frame clones and drops some. The data contain about 140,000 clones, more than 70% of them singletons. Sequencing used peripheral blood, obtained 28 days after the second AZD1222 dose. These receptors were collected from an adult who received the AZD1222 COVID-19 vaccine.

The J gene is TRBJ1-1, the V gene TRBV10-3; the match to TRBD1 covers 11 bases. V shed 6 bases, J shed 1 base, and the junction held 1 base outside the gene matches. There are 14 residues in the CDR3. Germline lookup yields CDR1 ENHRY and CDR2 SYGVKD. In DNA form, the CDR3 reads TGTGCCATCAGAGGACAGGGGGCGAACACTGAAGCTTTCTTT. Translating it yields CAIRGQGANTEAFF.

The CDR3 DNA reads TGTGCCAGCAGTTTAGGTGGACCTGGGGGTACAGATACGCAGTATTTT. This translates into CASSLGGPGGTDTQYF. The V gene is TRBV28, the J gene TRBJ2-3; tentatively, D is TRBD1 or TRBD2 (5 bases each). There are 16 residues in the CDR3. Trimming removed 2 bases from V and 3 bases from J, with 15 bases in between. Germline CDR1 is MDHEN and CDR2 is SYDVKM. Looking up the rest from reference TRBV28 and TRBJ2-3 gives the full variable domain: DVKVTQSSRYLVKRTGEKVFLECVQDMDHENMFWYRQDPGLGLRLIYFSYDVKMKEKGDIPEGYSVSREKKERFSLILESASTNQTSMYLCASSLGGPGGTDTQYFGPGTRLTVL.

This clone showed up just once. The chain employs TRBV29-1 and TRBJ1-3; D is perhaps TRBD1 (5 bases). The V gene lost 0 bases and the J gene lost 5 bases, with 17 bases spanning the gap. CDR3 size: 16 residues. Germline V lookup: CDR1 SQVTM, CDR2 ANQGSEA. The chain's CDR3 is CSVEDLKDSSRNTIYF. The DNA for the CDR3 is TGCAGCGTTGAAGATCTTAAAGACAGCAGCCGAAACACCATATATTTT.

V gene TRBV11-3 combines with J gene TRBJ2-1; 9 bases match TRBD1. V lost 5 bases and J lost 6; bases outside the gene matches: 11. CDR3 length: 16 amino acids. The germline CDR1 and CDR2 sequences are SGHNT and YENEEA. The CDR3 DNA sequence: TGTGCCAGCAGCCCATACAGGGGGCCTACTCTCAATGAGCAGTTCTTC. Amino acid sequence: CASSPYRGPTLNEQFF.

The table lists this clone with a count of one. J is TRBJ1-1 and V is TRBV29-1; D possibly corresponds to TRBD1 (6 bases). The CDR3 loop spans 13 amino acids. Between the trimmed V and J ends, which lost 5 bases and 0 bases, there was a span of 10 bases. Germline lookup yields CDR1 SQVTM and CDR2 ANQGSEA. CDR3 coding DNA: TGCAGCGTTTCCCAGGGGATGAACACTGAAGCTTTCTTT. This encodes CSVSQGMNTEAFF.

The CDR3 region is CASSLGPASVEQYF. For the CDR3, the DNA is TGTGCCAGCAGCTTAGGCCCCGCATCGGTCGAGCAGTACTTC. The rearrangement joins TRBV11-3 to TRBJ2-7, with D uncertain. The CDR3 loop spans 14 amino acids. V lost 1 base and J 6 bases, leaving 13 bases between the germline ends. Germline CDR1 SGHNT, CDR2 YENEEA.

The chain combines TRBV24-1 with TRBJ2-1, with 10 bases matching TRBD2. CDR1 and CDR2 (germline): KGHDR, SFDVKD. CDR3 length equals 14 residues. The V segment lost 9 bases and the J segment 6 bases; nucleotides outside the gene matches: 7. The DNA for the CDR3 is TGTGCCACCTCTAGCGGGAGTTCAGGCAATGAGCAGTTCTTC. It codes for CATSSGSSGNEQFF.

This clone was detected only once. The chain joins TRBV9 to TRBJ2-2; 12 bases line up with TRBD1. The CDR3 consists of 15 residues. Germline-derived CDR1 and CDR2 are SGDLS and YYNGEE. Trimming removed 3 bases from V and 7 bases from J; junction bases left unmatched: 4. The CDR3, as DNA: TGTGCCAGCAGCGGGGGACAGGGGGCCTTCGGGGAGCTGTTTTTT. Translated, it gives CASSGGQGAFGELFF. Filled out from reference TRBV9 and TRBJ2-2, the complete variable domain reads DSGVTQTPKHLITATGQRVTLRCSPRSGDLSVYWYQQSLDQGLQFLIQYYNGEERAKGNILERFSAQQFPDLHSELNLSSLELGDSALYFCASSGGQGAFGELFFGEGSRLTVL.

In this sample, this clone turned up once. This chain uses TRBV28 with TRBJ1-2; the match to TRBD1 covers 9 bases. Trimming at V came to 8 bases and at J to 3 bases, leaving 4 bases not matched to a gene. The germline CDR1 and CDR2 sequences are MDHEN and SYDVKM. CDR3 length equals 13 residues. The CDR3 here is CASSTGGYYGYTF. In DNA, the CDR3 is TGTGCCAGCTCGACAGGGGGGTACTATGGCTACACCTTC.

The CDR3 region has the DNA TGTGCCAGCAAGGAGGGGGGAATGAACACCGGGGAGCTGTTTTTT. Amino acid sequence: CASKEGGMNTGELFF. J is TRBJ2-2 and V is TRBV6-5; the D call may be TRBD1 or TRBD2 (6 bases each). Germline values: CDR1 MNHEY, CDR2 SVGAGI. The CDR3 runs 15 residues. V was cut by 7 bases and J by 1 base, with 13 bases left in between.

The chain has TRBV5-1 and TRBJ1-4, with D unresolved. The CDR3 is made up of 15 amino acids. Germline CDR1 SGHRS, CDR2 YFSETQ. Between the trimmed V and J ends, which lost 1 base and 6 bases, there was a span of 13 bases. The CDR3 sequence: CASSLFGLSDEKLFF. The CDR3 bases are TGCGCCAGCAGCTTGTTTGGGCTCTCCGATGAAAAACTGTTTTTT.

This sequence joins TRBV6-6 and TRBJ2-2; D remains unclear. This CDR3 contains 14 residues. CDR1 and CDR2 from the germline V gene are MNHNY and SVGAGI (reference sequence). The V gene lost 6 bases and the J gene lost 7 bases, with 15 bases spanning the gap. The CDR3 here is CASSLGPPRGELFF. The CDR3 DNA sequence: TGTGCCAGCAGCCTCGGACCGCCCCGCGGGGAGCTGTTTTTT.

The chain joins TRBV2 to TRBJ2-3; 9 bases are shared with TRBD2. Trimming at V came to 8 bases and at J to 0 bases, leaving 6 bases not matched to a gene. The CDR3 runs 15 residues. The V gene's germline CDR1 is SNHLY and CDR2 FYNNEI. The CDR3: CASFFAGGSTDTQYF. The CDR3 nucleotides are TGTGCCAGCTTTTTTGCGGGGGGGAGCACAGATACGCAGTATTTT.

The V gene is TRBV4-1, the J gene TRBJ2-7; weak D call: TRBD2 (6 bases). Germline V gene data show CDR1 as MGHRA and CDR2 as YSYEKL. The length of the CDR3 is 16 residues. Trimming stripped 1 base from V and 5 bases from J, with 18 bases between. CDR3 bases: TGCGCCAGCAGCCAAGGGCCCGGGAGAGGGGTTCACGAGCAGTACTTC. Residues: CASSQGPGRGVHEQYF.

This chain links TRBV28 with TRBJ2-7, with D perhaps being TRBD1 or TRBD2 (5 bases each). The CDR3 is made up of 16 amino acids. Germline CDR1 reads MDHEN; CDR2 reads SYDVKM. Trimming cost V 3 bases and J 2 bases, with 17 bases left between them. This chain's CDR3 is CASSFGTGNYAYEQYF. The CDR3 DNA follows: TGTGCCAGCAGTTTCGGGACCGGGAATTACGCCTACGAGCAGTACTTC. Complete variable domain (other parts from reference TRBV28 and TRBJ2-7): DVKVTQSSRYLVKRTGEKVFLECVQDMDHENMFWYRQDPGLGLRLIYFSYDVKMKEKGDIPEGYSVSREKKERFSLILESASTNQTSMYLCASSFGTGNYAYEQYFGPGTRLTVT.

This sequence joins TRBV30 and TRBJ1-3; TRBD1 might be the D (5 bases). The CDR3 length is 15 residues. Looked up from germline, CDR1 is GTSNPN and CDR2 is SVGIG (reference sequence). V lost 6 bases to trimming and J lost 0 bases, with 15 bases between them. CDR3 sequence: CACPRGLSSGNTIYF. CDR3 bases: TGTGCCTGTCCCCGGGGCCTCAGCTCTGGAAACACCATATATTTT.

The genes are TRBV28 and TRBJ2-1; 8 bases agree with TRBD2. The CDR3 loop spans 17 amino acids. The germline V gene has CDR1 MDHEN and CDR2 SYDVKM. V lost 6 bases to trimming and J lost 9 bases; unmatched junction nucleotides: 19. CDR3 coding DNA: TGTGCCAGCAGCCTCCTTCAAACTAGCGGAGCCGCGGTTGAGCAGTTCTTC. Its translation: CASSLLQTSGAAVEQFF.